The 31 T cell receptor beta chains listed next were all sequenced from one sample in a study of CD8 T cells in ankylosing spondylitis. Study findings and constraints: Blood of patients with ankylosing spondylitis appeared to be characterized by a TCR beta motif of roughly eight highly homologous variants.

No antigen has been assigned to these receptors. Each CDR3 protein gets one entry after TCRdb re-called the 5' RACE reads with MiXCR. Here the sample spans some 220,000 distinct CDR3 sequences, 7% to 8% being singletons. Sample: blood, either unsorted or a sorted T cell fraction (not recorded which). These TCRs come from a male donor with ankylosing spondylitis.

V usage is TRBV20-1 and J usage is TRBJ1-5; 7 positions match TRBD1. The CDR3 extends over 14 amino acids. CDR1 is DFQATT, CDR2 SNEGSKA, per germline (reference sequence). V lost 5 bases, J lost 6 bases, and 10 bases stayed unmatched. DNA of the CDR3: TGCAGTGCTTTTCGACAGGGAAGGAGTCAGCCCCAGCATTTT. It specifies CSAFRQGRSQPQHF.

This clonotype was detected many times. The genes are TRBV15 and TRBJ2-1, with TRBD2 matching over 12 bases. This CDR3 contains 14 residues. The germline CDR1 and CDR2 sequences are LNHNV and YYDKDF (reference sequence). The V gene end was trimmed by 5 bases and the J gene end by 10 bases; junction bases not matched to a gene: 6. CDR3 coding DNA: TGTGCCACCAGCGGAGTTACTAGCGGGAGGGAGCAGTTCTTC. Its translation is CATSGVTSGREQFF. The full variable domain, rest sourced from reference TRBV15 and TRBJ2-1, is DAMVIQNPRYQVTQFGKPVTLSCSQTLNHNVMYWYQQKSSQAPKLLFHYYDKDFNNEADTPDNFQSRRPNTSFCFLDIRSPGLGDTAMYLCATSGVTSGREQFFGPGTRLTVL.

This clonotype was counted many times. This rearrangement joins TRBV28 to TRBJ2-5, with a tentative D call TRBD2 (5 bases). V dropped 2 bases and J dropped 10 bases, with 11 bases sitting between them. The CDR3 sequence is 12 residues long. Germline values: CDR1 MDHEN, CDR2 SYDVKM. The CDR3 loop is CASSLIGGFQYF. CDR3 in DNA: TGTGCCAGCAGTTTAATCGGCGGGTTCCAGTACTTC.

This clonotype came up many times. CDR3 sequence (DNA): TGTGCCAGCACCCTGGACAGGGGCCTCTACGAGCAGTACTTC. This gives the protein CASTLDRGLYEQYF. The V call is TRBV5-6, the J call TRBJ2-7, with 9 positions matching TRBD1. The CDR3 runs 14 residues. J gave up 3 bases and V 6 bases, and 7 bases lay outside the gene matches. CDR1 and CDR2 from the germline V gene are SGHDT and YYEEEE.

This clonotype was counted a few times. The gene calls are TRBV19 and TRBJ2-5; TRBD2 matches at 7 bases. V lost 2 bases, J lost 5 bases, and 8 bases stayed unmatched. This CDR3 spans 15 amino acids. Per germline, CDR1 LNHDA and CDR2 SQIVND (reference sequence). The chain's CDR3 is CASSILAGVGETQYF. The CDR3 nucleotides read TGTGCCAGTAGTATATTGGCGGGAGTTGGGGAGACCCAGTACTTC.

The table lists this clonotype with many counts. The chain recombines TRBV11-2 with TRBJ2-1; TRBD2 aligns across 9 bases. Losses at the gene ends were 1 base for V and 5 bases for J; bases not matched to a gene: 6. Germline CDR1 and CDR2: SGHAT and FQNNGV. This CDR3 has 16 amino acids. The CDR3 DNA sequence: TGTGCCAGCAGCTTAGTGTCTAGCGGGGCCAACAATGAGCAGTTCTTC. Translating it yields CASSLVSSGANNEQFF.

This clonotype was counted at least ten times. The V call is TRBV27, the J call TRBJ2-7; D is undetermined. Germline V gives CDR1 MNHEY, CDR2 SMNVEV (reference sequence). V lost 3 bases, J lost 4 bases, and 10 bases lay in between. This CDR3 has 13 amino acids. This CDR3 reads CASSFKESYEQYF. The CDR3 nucleotides are TGTGCCAGCAGTTTCAAAGAGAGTTACGAGCAGTACTTC.

This clonotype was seen repeatedly, ten times or more. CDR3 DNA sequence: TGTGCCAGCAGCTCCTCCCCCAAAAGGGGGTTGTACGAGCAGTACTTC. As protein: CASSSSPKRGLYEQYF. The rearrangement links TRBV7-3 to TRBJ2-7, with D perhaps matching TRBD1 (6 bases). Germline loops: CDR1 SGHTA, CDR2 FQGTGA. Trimming cost V 4 bases and J 4 bases, with 20 bases left between them. The CDR3 consists of 16 residues.

The chain couples TRBV2 to TRBJ2-7; 11 nucleotides line up with TRBD2. V shed 3 bases, J shed 0 bases, and the junction held 16 bases outside the gene matches. The CDR3 runs to 20 residues. CDR1 is SNHLY, CDR2 FYNNEI, per germline. This CDR3 reads CASSDWTGTSGNKVSYEQYF. The CDR3 DNA follows: TGTGCCAGCAGTGATTGGACCGGGACTAGCGGTAATAAGGTCTCCTACGAGCAGTACTTC.

There are many counts of this clonotype. The chain has TRBV5-1 and TRBJ2-6; unclear D gene. Per the germline V gene, CDR1 is SGHRS and CDR2 is YFSETQ. This CDR3 spans 17 amino acids. The V gene lost 0 bases and the J gene lost 0 bases, with 10 bases spanning the gap. The chain's CDR3 is CASSLDRPDSGANVLTF. The CDR3 nucleotides read TGCGCCAGCAGCTTGGACAGACCTGACTCTGGGGCCAACGTCCTGACTTTC.

This clonotype was seen ten or more times. The chain combines TRBV28 with TRBJ1-5; D unclear. The CDR3 extends over 14 amino acids. Trimming removed 5 bases from V and 3 bases from J, with 11 bases in between. Per germline, CDR1 MDHEN and CDR2 SYDVKM. This CDR3 reads CASSIVSPNQPQHF. The CDR3 DNA is TGTGCCAGCAGTATAGTTTCCCCCAATCAGCCCCAGCATTTT.

There are many counts of this clonotype. The chain has TRBV4-1 and TRBJ2-1; the D gene is possibly TRBD2 (5 bases). Trimming stripped 0 bases from V and 3 bases from J, with 15 bases between. This CDR3 has 17 amino acids. Germline loops: CDR1 MGHRA, CDR2 YSYEKL. The DNA for the CDR3 is TGCGCCAGCAGCCAAGATCGAGCGGCTCTGGTCTACAATGAGCAGTTCTTC. Protein: CASSQDRAALVYNEQFF.

Ten or more counts support this clonotype. V gene TRBV12-3 or TRBV12-4 combines with J gene TRBJ1-5; maybe TRBD1 (5 bases). V lost 0 bases, J lost 4 bases, and 10 bases lay in between. The CDR3 extends over 15 amino acids. CDR3 coding DNA: TGTGCCAGCAGTTTAGCGCGGGGGTATAATCAGCCCCAGCATTTT. As protein: CASSLARGYNQPQHF.

This clonotype was detected many times. The chain is built from TRBV6-5 and TRBJ1-2; D is unresolved. Germline CDR1 is MNHEY and CDR2 is SVGAGI. There are 13 residues in the CDR3. Trimming pared 2 bases from V and 2 bases from J, leaving 6 bases between. CDR3 coding DNA: TGTGCCAGCAGTTACGCGGGAAACTATGGCTACACCTTC. Amino acid sequence: CASSYAGNYGYTF.

This clonotype was seen ten or more times. The DNA for the CDR3 is TGTGCCAGCAGCGGGGGACAGAACTCTGGAAACACCATATATTTT. Its protein product is CASSGGQNSGNTIYF. This rearrangement joins TRBV9 to TRBJ1-3, with 7 bases aligning to TRBD1. From germline, CDR1 is SGDLS and CDR2 YYNGEE. CDR3 size: 15 residues. After removal of 3 bases from V and 0 bases from J, the junction contained 3 bases not matched to a gene.

The chain couples TRBV7-9 to TRBJ2-1; 7 positions match TRBD2. The CDR3 loop spans 14 amino acids. V lost 8 bases and J lost 6; bases outside the gene matches: 10. The germline V gene encodes CDR1 SEHNR and CDR2 FQNEAQ (reference sequence). CDR3 coding DNA: TGTGCCAGCTGCTGGGCGGGAGTAGGCAATGAGCAGTTCTTC. This sequence encodes CASCWAGVGNEQFF.

In this sample, this clonotype turned up many times. This rearrangement joins TRBV10-3 to TRBJ1-1; unclear D gene. Germline loops: CDR1 ENHRY, CDR2 SYGVKD. The CDR3 runs 11 residues. V shed 2 bases and J shed 7 bases, with 5 bases lying between them. For the CDR3, the DNA is TGTGCCATCAGTGAGAGCCGTGAAGCTTTCTTT. Translation: CAISESREAFF.

The sample holds many counts of this clonotype. The rearrangement uses TRBV19 and TRBJ2-1; TRBD2 matches 8 bases. The germline CDR1 and CDR2 sequences are LNHDA and SQIVND (reference sequence). The CDR3 loop spans 15 amino acids. V gave up 5 bases and J gave up 3 bases; unmatched junction bases: 6. The CDR3 nucleotides are TGTGCCAGTAGTTCTTCCGGGGGGGGCTACAATGAGCAGTTCTTC. This translates into CASSSSGGGYNEQFF.

The genes are TRBV11-3 and TRBJ2-1; 7 bases match TRBD1. The CDR3 runs to 16 residues. V dropped 5 bases and J dropped 3; count of bases not matched to a gene: 10. Germline loops: CDR1 SGHNT, CDR2 YENEEA. The CDR3 DNA reads TGTGCCAGCAGCCCTCCACAGGGGAAATTCTACAATGAGCAGTTCTTC. This sequence encodes CASSPPQGKFYNEQFF.

In its sample, this clonotype was seen many times. The chain couples TRBV28 to TRBJ1-5; TRBD1 might be the D (5 bases). There are 16 residues in the CDR3. Germline loops: CDR1 MDHEN, CDR2 SYDVKM. The V end lost 3 bases, the J end lost 6 bases, and 18 bases lay between the germline ends. CDR3 sequence (DNA): TGTGCCAGCAGTTTGGGTAGGGCAGGGCGAGGTCAGCCCCAGCATTTT. Its translation is CASSLGRAGRGQPQHF.

This clonotype showed up many times. CDR3 amino acids: CASSPSRPDNEQFF. The CDR3 bases are TGTGCCAGCAGCCCGTCGCGCCCCGACAATGAGCAGTTCTTC. The chain recombines TRBV7-9 with TRBJ2-1, with D hard to call. Germline V gene data show CDR1 as SEHNR and CDR2 as FQNEAQ (reference sequence). V lost 5 bases to trimming and J lost 5 bases, with 13 bases between them. The CDR3 has 14 amino acids. The full variable domain, completed using reference TRBV7-9 and TRBJ2-1, is DTGVSQNPRHKITKRGQNVTFRCDPISEHNRLYWYRQTLGQGPEFLTYFQNEAQLEKSRLLSDRFSAERPKGSFSTLEIQRTEQGDSAMYLCASSPSRPDNEQFFGPGTRLTVL.

The table lists this clonotype with many counts. The rearrangement uses TRBV27 and TRBJ2-7, with 10 nucleotides matching TRBD1. V dropped 8 bases and J dropped 3; count of bases not matched to a gene: 7. The CDR3 covers 14 residues. The germline V gene encodes CDR1 MNHEY and CDR2 SMNVEV (reference sequence). The CDR3 here is CASGTGQGLYEQYF. The CDR3 DNA reads as TGTGCCAGCGGGACGGGACAGGGGCTCTACGAGCAGTACTTC.

The chain couples TRBV5-8 to TRBJ2-7; D call uncertain. Germline V gives CDR1 SGHTS, CDR2 YDEGEE. The CDR3 extends over 10 amino acids. V lost 8 bases, J lost 6 bases, and 9 bases lay in between. The CDR3 is CASPSREQYF. The DNA for the CDR3 is TGTGCCAGTCCCTCCCGCGAGCAGTACTTC. Full variable domain (missing parts from reference TRBV5-8 and TRBJ2-7): EAGVTQSPTHLIKTRGQQATLRCSPISGHTSVYWYQQALGLGLQFLLWYDEGEERNRGNFPPRFSGRQFPNYSSELNVNALELEDSALYLCASPSREQYFGPGTRLTVT.

The gene calls are TRBV7-9 and TRBJ2-5; a possible D gene is TRBD1 (6 bases). Germline CDR1 is SEHNR and CDR2 is FQNEAQ (reference sequence). Between the trimmed V and J ends, which lost 5 bases and 2 bases, there was a span of 12 bases. This CDR3 is 14 amino acids long. CDR3 region: CASSATGPQETQYF. CDR3 sequence (DNA): TGTGCCAGCAGCGCGACAGGCCCTCAAGAGACCCAGTACTTC.

This clonotype was seen at least ten times. The chain recombines TRBV12-3 or TRBV12-4 with TRBJ2-1; no clear D. The ends were cut back, 5 bases at V and 6 bases at J, with 11 bases in the middle. The CDR3 contains 13 residues. The DNA of the CDR3 is TGTGCCAGCAGTCACCCAGAATCCAATGAGCAGTTCTTC. Protein product: CASSHPESNEQFF.

This clonotype was detected a few times. The V and J genes are TRBV4-2 and TRBJ1-6; 9 nucleotides align to TRBD1. CDR1 is LGHNA and CDR2 is YNFKEQ in the germline V gene. The trim removed 0 bases at V and 7 bases at J, leaving 7 bases unmatched. The CDR3 is made up of 17 amino acids. Written as DNA, the CDR3 is TGTGCCAGCAGCCAAGATCTTCGGACAGGGGTCAATTCACCCCTCCACTTT. Translating it yields CASSQDLRTGVNSPLHF.

At least ten counts were recorded for this clonotype. The V gene is TRBV4-3, the J gene TRBJ1-1; D possibly corresponds to TRBD1 (5 bases). This CDR3 has 14 residues. Trimming cost V 0 bases and J 3 bases, with 8 bases left between them. Germline-derived CDR1 and CDR2 are LGHNA and YSLEER. The CDR3: CASSQDTGDTEAFF. For the CDR3, the DNA is TGCGCCAGCAGCCAAGATACAGGAGACACTGAAGCTTTCTTT.

Ten or more counts support this clonotype. The chain is built from TRBV7-9 and TRBJ2-7; D possibly corresponds to TRBD1 (5 bases). CDR3 length: 14 residues. Looked up from germline, CDR1 is SEHNR and CDR2 is FQNEAQ (reference sequence). Trimming took off 2 bases at V and 3 bases at J, with 11 bases between the two ends. In DNA form, the CDR3 reads TGTGCCAGCAGCTTAACGGACACCCACTACGAGCAGTACTTC. It translates to CASSLTDTHYEQYF.

This clonotype was found a few times. The chain combines TRBV7-9 with TRBJ1-2; unclear D gene. This CDR3 comprises 12 residues. Per the germline V gene, CDR1 is SEHNR and CDR2 is FQNEAQ (reference sequence). V was clipped by 6 bases and J by 6 bases, with 11 bases between them. CDR3 sequence reads: CASRPSGDGYTF. CDR3 coding DNA: TGTGCCAGCAGACCCTCCGGGGATGGCTACACCTTC. The full variable domain, its missing parts supplied by reference TRBV7-9 and TRBJ1-2, is DTGVSQNPRHKITKRGQNVTFRCDPISEHNRLYWYRQTLGQGPEFLTYFQNEAQLEKSRLLSDRFSAERPKGSFSTLEIQRTEQGDSAMYLCASRPSGDGYTFGSGTRLTVV.

This clonotype was observed at least ten times. CDR3 nucleotides: TGTGCCAGCAGGGGCAAACAGGGGGCCGTTGAGACCCAGTACTTC. Its protein is CASRGKQGAVETQYF. The chain joins TRBV6-1 to TRBJ2-5, with 9 bases matching TRBD1. The CDR3 runs to 15 residues. J was trimmed by 5 bases and V by 6 bases; bases with no gene match: 10. CDR1 MNHNS and CDR2 SASEGT come from the germline V gene.

This clonotype was counted ten times or more. The chain links TRBV6-5 to TRBJ2-7; D is uncertain. The germline V gene encodes CDR1 MNHEY and CDR2 SVGAGI. V was shortened by 4 bases and J by 2 bases, with 18 bases between the two germline ends. The CDR3 spans 16 residues. The CDR3 region is CASSSLPWSSPYEQYF. As DNA, the CDR3 is TGTGCCAGCAGTTCTCTACCATGGTCGAGCCCCTACGAGCAGTACTTC.